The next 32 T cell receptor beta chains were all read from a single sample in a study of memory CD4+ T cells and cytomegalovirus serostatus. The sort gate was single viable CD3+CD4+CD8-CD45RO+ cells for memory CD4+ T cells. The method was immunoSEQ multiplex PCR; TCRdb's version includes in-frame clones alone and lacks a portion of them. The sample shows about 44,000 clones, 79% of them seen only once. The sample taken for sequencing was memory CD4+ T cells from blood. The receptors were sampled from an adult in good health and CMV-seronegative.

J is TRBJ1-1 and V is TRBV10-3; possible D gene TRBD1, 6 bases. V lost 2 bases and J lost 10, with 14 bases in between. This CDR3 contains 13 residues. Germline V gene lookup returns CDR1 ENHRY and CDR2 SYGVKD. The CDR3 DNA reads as TGTGCCATCAGTGAGACCGGGGGGACACTAGCTTTCTTT. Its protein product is CAISETGGTLAFF.

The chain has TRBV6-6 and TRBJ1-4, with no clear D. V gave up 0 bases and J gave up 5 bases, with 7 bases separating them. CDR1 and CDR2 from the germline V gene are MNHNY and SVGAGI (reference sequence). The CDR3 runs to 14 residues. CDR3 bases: TGTGCCAGCAGTTACTCGTTCCAGAATGAAAAACTGTTTTTT. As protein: CASSYSFQNEKLFF.

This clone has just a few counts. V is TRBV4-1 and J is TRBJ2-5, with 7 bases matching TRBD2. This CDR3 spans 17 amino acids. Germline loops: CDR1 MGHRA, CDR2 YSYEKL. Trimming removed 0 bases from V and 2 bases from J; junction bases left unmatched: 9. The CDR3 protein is CASSQDATSRIQETQYF. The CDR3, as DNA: TGCGCCAGCAGCCAAGATGCGACTAGCAGGATTCAAGAGACCCAGTACTTC.

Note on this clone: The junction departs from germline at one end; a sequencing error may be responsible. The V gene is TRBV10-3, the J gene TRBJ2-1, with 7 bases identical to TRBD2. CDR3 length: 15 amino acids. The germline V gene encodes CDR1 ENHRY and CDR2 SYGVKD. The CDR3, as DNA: TGTGCCAGCAGTTGGGCCCGAGGCGGGAGTAATGAGCAGTTCTTC. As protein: CASSWARGGSNEQFF.

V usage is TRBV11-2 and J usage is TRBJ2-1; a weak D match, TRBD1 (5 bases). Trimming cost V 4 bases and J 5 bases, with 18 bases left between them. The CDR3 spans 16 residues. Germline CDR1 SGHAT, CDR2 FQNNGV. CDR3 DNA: TGTGCCAGCAGCTCGCTAAAGGGGCCGGCGGACAATGAGCAGTTCTTC. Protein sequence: CASSSLKGPADNEQFF.

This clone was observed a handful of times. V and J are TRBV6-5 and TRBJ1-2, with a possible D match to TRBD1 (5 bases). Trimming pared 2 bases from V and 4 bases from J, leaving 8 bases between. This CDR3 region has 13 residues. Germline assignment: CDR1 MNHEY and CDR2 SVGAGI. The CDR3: CASSYQGTYGYTF. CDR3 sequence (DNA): TGTGCCAGCAGTTACCAGGGTACCTATGGCTACACCTTC.

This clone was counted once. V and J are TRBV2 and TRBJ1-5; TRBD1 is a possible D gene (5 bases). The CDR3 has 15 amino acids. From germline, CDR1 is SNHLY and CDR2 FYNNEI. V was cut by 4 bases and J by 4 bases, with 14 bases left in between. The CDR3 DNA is TGTGCCAGCAGTGGGACTAGGGGAAGGAATCAGCCCCAGCATTTT. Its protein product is CASSGTRGRNQPQHF. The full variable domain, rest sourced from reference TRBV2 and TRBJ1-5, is EPEVTQTPSHQVTQMGQEVILRCVPISNHLYFYWYRQILGQKVEFLVSFYNNEISEKSEIFDDQFSVERPDGSNFTLKIRSTKLEDSAMYFCASSGTRGRNQPQHFGDGTRLSIL.

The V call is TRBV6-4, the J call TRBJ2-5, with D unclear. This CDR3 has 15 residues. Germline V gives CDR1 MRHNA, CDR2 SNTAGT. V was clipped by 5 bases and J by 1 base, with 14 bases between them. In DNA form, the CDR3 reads TGTGCCAGCAGTCCACGTCCGGGTCCCCAAGAGACCCAGTACTTC. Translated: CASSPRPGPQETQYF.

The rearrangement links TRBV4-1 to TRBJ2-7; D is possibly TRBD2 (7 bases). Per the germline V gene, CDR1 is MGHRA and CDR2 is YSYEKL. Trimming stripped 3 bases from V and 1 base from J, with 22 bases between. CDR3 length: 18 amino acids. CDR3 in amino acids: CASSQEWGASGGSYEQYF. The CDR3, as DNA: TGCGCCAGCAGCCAGGAATGGGGGGCTAGCGGAGGGTCCTACGAGCAGTACTTC.

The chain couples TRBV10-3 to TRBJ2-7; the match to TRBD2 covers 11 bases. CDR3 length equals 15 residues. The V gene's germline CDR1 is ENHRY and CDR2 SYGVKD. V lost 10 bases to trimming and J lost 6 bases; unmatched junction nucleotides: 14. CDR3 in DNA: TGTGCCACAGGGGGATTAGCGGGAGGGCCTGCCGAGCAGTACTTC. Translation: CATGGLAGGPAEQYF.

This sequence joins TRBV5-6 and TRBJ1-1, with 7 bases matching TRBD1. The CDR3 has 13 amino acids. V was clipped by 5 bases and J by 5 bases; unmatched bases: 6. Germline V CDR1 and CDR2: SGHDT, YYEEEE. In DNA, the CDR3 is TGTGCCAGCAGACGACAGGGCGGGACTGAAGCTTTCTTT. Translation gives CASRRQGGTEAFF.

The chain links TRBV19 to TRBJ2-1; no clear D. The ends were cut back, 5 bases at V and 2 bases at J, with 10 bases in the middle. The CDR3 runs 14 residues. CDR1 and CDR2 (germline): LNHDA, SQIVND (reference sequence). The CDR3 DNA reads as TGTGCCAGTAGTGGGTCCATAACCTACAATGAGCAGTTCTTC. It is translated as CASSGSITYNEQFF.

The CDR3 sequence is CASSSGQSYYEQYF. The CDR3 coding sequence is TGCGCCAGCAGCTCTGGACAGAGTTACTACGAGCAGTACTTC. The chain carries TRBV5-1 and TRBJ2-7, with a weak D call TRBD1 (6 bases). The CDR3 totals 14 residues. The V end was cut by 3 bases, the J end by 3 bases, with 13 bases between. Germline V gene sequence: CDR1 SGHRS, CDR2 YFSETQ.

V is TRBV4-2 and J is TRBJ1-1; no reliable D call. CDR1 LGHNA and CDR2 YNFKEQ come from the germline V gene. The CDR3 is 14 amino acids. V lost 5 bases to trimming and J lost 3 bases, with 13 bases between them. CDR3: CASSVDPADTEAFF. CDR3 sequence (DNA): TGTGCCAGCAGCGTGGACCCGGCGGACACTGAAGCTTTCTTT.

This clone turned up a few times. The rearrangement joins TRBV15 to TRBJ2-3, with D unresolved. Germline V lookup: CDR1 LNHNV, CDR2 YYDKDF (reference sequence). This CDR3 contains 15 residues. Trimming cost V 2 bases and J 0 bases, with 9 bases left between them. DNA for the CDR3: TGTGCCACCAGCAGACGATCACCCAGCACAGATACGCAGTATTTT. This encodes CATSRRSPSTDTQYF. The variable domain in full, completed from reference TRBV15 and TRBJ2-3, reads DAMVIQNPRYQVTQFGKPVTLSCSQTLNHNVMYWYQQKSSQAPKLLFHYYDKDFNNEADTPDNFQSRRPNTSFCFLDIRSPGLGDTAMYLCATSRRSPSTDTQYFGPGTRLTVL.

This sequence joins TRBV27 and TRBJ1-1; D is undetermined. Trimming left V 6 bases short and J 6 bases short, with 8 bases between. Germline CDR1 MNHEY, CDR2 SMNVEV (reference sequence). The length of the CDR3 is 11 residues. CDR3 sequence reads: CASRKDAEAFF. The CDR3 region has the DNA TGTGCCAGCAGGAAAGATGCTGAAGCTTTCTTT.

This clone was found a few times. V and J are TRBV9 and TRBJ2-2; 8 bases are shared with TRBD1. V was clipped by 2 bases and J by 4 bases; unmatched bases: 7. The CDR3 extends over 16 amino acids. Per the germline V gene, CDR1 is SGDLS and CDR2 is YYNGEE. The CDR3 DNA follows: TGTGCCAGCAGCGTGAGGACAGGGATGTCCACCGGGGAGCTGTTTTTT. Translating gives CASSVRTGMSTGELFF.

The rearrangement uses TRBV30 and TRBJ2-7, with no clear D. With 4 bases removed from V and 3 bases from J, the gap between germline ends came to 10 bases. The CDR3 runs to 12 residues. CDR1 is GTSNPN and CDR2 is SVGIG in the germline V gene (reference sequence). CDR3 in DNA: TGTGCCTGGACCCTCCCGGGCTACGAGCAGTACTTC. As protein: CAWTLPGYEQYF. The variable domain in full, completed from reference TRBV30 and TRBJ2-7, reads SQTIHQWPATLVQPVGSPLSLECTVEGTSNPNLYWYRQAAGRGLQLLFYSVGIGQISSEVPQNLSASRPQDRQFILSSKKLLLSDSGFYLCAWTLPGYEQYFGPGTRLTVT.

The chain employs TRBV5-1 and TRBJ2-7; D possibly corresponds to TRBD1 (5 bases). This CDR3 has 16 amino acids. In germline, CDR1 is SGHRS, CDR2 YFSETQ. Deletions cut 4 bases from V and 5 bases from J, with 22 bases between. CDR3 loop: CASSRSVGATYDEQYF. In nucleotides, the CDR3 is TGCGCCAGCAGCCGCTCCGTAGGGGCGACGTATGACGAGCAGTACTTC.

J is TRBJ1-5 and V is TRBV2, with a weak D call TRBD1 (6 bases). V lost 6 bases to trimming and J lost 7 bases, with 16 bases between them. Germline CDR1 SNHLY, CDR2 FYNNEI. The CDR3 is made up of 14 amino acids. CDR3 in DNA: TGTGCCAGCAGATTCGGAGGGGGAGGACAGCCCCAGCATTTT. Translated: CASRFGGGGQPQHF.

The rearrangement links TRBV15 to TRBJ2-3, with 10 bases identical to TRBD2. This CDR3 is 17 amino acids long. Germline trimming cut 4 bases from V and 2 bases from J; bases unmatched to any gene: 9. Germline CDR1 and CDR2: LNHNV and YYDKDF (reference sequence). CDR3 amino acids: CATSTRSGRLVTDTQYF. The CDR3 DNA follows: TGTGCCACCAGCACCCGTAGCGGGAGGCTTGTCACAGATACGCAGTATTTT.

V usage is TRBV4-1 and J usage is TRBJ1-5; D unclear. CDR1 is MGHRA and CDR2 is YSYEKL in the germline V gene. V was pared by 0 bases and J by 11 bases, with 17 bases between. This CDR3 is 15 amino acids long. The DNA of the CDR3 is TGCGCCAGCAGCCAAGATATAGATTTGGCGCGAACCCAGCATTTT. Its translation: CASSQDIDLARTQHF.

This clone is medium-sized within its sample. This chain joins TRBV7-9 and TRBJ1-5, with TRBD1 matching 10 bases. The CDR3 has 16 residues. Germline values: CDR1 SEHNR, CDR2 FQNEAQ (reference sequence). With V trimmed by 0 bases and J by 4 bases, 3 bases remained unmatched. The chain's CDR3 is CASSLALGQGNQPQHF. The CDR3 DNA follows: TGTGCCAGCAGCTTAGCGTTGGGACAGGGGAATCAGCCCCAGCATTTT.

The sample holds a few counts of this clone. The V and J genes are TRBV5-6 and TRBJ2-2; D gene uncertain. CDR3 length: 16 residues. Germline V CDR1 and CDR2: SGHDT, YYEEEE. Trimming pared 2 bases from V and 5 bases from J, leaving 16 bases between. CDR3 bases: TGTGCCAGCAGCTTTTCTCGGGTAATGAGGACCGGGGAGCTGTTTTTT. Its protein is CASSFSRVMRTGELFF.

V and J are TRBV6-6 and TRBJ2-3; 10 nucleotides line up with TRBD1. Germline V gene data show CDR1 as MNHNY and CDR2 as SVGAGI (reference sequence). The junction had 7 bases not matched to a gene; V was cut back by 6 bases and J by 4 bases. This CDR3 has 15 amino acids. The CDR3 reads CASSDRDRGPDTQYF. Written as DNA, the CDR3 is TGTGCCAGCAGCGACCGGGACAGGGGCCCAGATACGCAGTATTTT.

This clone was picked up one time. Written as DNA, the CDR3 is TGTGCCAGCTCACCACAGCAGAGGTTGGGTGTAGATGAGCAGTTCTTC. Encoded protein: CASSPQQRLGVDEQFF. V gene TRBV18 combines with J gene TRBJ2-1; D gene uncertain. The V end was cut by 1 base, the J end by 8 bases, with 18 bases between. The CDR3 totals 16 residues. The V gene's germline CDR1 is KGHSH and CDR2 LQKENI.

The CDR3 loop reads CASTVSGYNTDTQYF. The CDR3 DNA reads TGTGCCAGCACCGTAAGCGGGTACAACACAGATACGCAGTATTTT. The chain uses TRBV2 and TRBJ2-3; TRBD2 might be the D (6 bases). Trimming took off 7 bases at V and 2 bases at J, with 16 bases between the two ends. The CDR3 is 15 amino acids. The germline V gene has CDR1 SNHLY and CDR2 FYNNEI.

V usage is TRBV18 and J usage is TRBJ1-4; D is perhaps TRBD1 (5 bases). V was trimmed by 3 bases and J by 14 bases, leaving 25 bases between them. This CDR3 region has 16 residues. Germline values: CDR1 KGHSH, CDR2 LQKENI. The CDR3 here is CASSPPTDRGVGKLFF. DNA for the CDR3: TGTGCCAGCTCACCGCCGACAGACCGTGGGGTGGGAAAGCTGTTTTTT.

CDR3 nucleotide sequence: TGTGCCTGGAGTATGGTAGCGGGAGGGCAAGAGACCCAGTACTTC. Amino acids: CAWSMVAGGQETQYF. The chain has TRBV30 and TRBJ2-5; TRBD2 agrees at 11 bases. Germline CDR1 GTSNPN, CDR2 SVGIG (reference sequence). The CDR3 sequence is 15 residues long. V shed 2 bases, J shed 2 bases, and the junction held 4 bases outside the gene matches.

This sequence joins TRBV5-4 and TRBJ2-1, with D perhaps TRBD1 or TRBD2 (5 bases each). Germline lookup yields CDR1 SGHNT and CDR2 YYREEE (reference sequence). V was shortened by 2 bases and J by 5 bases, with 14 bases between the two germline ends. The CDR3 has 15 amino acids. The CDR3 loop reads CASSLADGAHNEQFF. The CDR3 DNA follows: TGTGCCAGCAGCTTAGCTGACGGGGCCCACAATGAGCAGTTCTTC.

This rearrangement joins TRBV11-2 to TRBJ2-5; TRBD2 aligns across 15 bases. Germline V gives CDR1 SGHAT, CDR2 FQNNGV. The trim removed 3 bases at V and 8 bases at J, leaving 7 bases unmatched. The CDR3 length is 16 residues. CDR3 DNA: TGTGCCAGCAGCTTCCGGACTAGCGGGAGGGTTATCACCCAGTACTTC. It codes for CASSFRTSGRVITQYF.

The CDR3 sequence is CASSWGLAGGNEQFF. CDR3 coding DNA: TGTGCCAGCAGCTGGGGACTAGCGGGGGGCAATGAGCAGTTCTTC. V gene TRBV5-4 combines with J gene TRBJ2-1; 15 bases are a match to TRBD2. The CDR3 spans 15 residues. Germline-derived CDR1 and CDR2 are SGHNT and YYREEE (reference sequence). J was trimmed by 6 bases and V by 3 bases; bases with no gene match: 1.